The clone carrying this T cell receptor (beta chain) was counted a few times. Its antigen is still unknown. The split of CD4+ cells yielded CD45RA+ naive and CD45RA-negative memory subsets. The sample is drawn from a study of shared clonotypes between healthy human individuals. Study context: The plates for each donor numbered three CD4 naive, three CD4 memory, two CD8 naive and one CD8 memory. Study-level findings and limits: With a few donors compared, about 5% of naive CD4 clonotypes were shared.

TCRdb's copy holds only in-frame clones and misses some; the assay was immunoSEQ multiplex PCR. Among roughly 2 million clones listed, about 94% were seen once. CDR1 is SEHNR and CDR2 is FQNEAQ in the germline V gene (reference sequence). CDR3 size: 14 residues. The V gene end was trimmed by 8 bases and the J gene end by 0 bases; junction bases not matched to a gene: 3. The sequencing input was naive CD4+ T cells sorted from blood. The subset: CD45RA+ positively selected. V usage is TRBV7-9 and J usage is TRBJ1-5; 8 positions agree with TRBD1. The sequence came from a man aged 18 to 30 in good health. CDR3 residues: CASQGQDSNQPQHF. The CDR3, as DNA: TGTGCCAGCCAGGGACAGGATAGCAATCAGCCCCAGCATTTT.